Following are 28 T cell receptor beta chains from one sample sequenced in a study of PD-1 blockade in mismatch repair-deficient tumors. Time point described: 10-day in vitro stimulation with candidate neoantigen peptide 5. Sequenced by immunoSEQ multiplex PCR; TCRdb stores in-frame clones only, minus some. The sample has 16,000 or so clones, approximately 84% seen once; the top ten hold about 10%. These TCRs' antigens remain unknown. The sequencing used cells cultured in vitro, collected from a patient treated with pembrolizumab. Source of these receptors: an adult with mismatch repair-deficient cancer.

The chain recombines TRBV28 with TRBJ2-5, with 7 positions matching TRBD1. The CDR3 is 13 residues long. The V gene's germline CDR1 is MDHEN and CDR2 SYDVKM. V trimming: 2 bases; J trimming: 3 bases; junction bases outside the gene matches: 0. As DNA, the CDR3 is TGTGCCAGCAGTTTAGGGACAGAAGAGACCCAGTACTTC. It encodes CASSLGTEETQYF.

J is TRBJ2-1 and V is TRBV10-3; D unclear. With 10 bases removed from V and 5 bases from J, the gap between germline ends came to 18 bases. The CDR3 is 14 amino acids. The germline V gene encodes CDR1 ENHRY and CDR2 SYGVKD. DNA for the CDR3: TGTGCCACGACGAAACGACTGGAGAACAATGAGCAGTTCTTC. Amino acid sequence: CATTKRLENNEQFF.

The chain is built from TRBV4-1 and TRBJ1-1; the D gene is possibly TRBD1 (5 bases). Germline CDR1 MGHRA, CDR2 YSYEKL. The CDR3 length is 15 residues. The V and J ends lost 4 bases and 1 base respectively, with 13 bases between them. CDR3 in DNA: TGCGCCAGCAGCCTCTTTTGGACACGGAACACTGAAGCTTTCTTT. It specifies CASSLFWTRNTEAFF.

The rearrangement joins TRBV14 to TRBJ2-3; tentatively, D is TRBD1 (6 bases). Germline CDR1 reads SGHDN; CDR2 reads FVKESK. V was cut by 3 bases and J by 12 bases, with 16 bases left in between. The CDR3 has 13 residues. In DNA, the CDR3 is TGTGCCAGCAGCCAGGACAGTCTCCTCCCCCAGTATTTT. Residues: CASSQDSLLPQYF. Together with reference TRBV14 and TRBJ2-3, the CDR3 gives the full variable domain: EAGVTQFPSHSVIEKGQTVTLRCDPISGHDNLYWYRRVMGKEIKFLLHFVKESKQDESGMPNNRFLAERTGGTYSTLKVQPAELEDSGVYFCASSQDSLLPQYFGPGTRLTVL.

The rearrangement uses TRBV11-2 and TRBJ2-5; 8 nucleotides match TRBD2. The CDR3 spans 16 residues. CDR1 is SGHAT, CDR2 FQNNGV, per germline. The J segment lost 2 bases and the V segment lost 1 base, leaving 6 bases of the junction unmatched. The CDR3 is CASSLGLASGQETQYF. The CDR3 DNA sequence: TGTGCCAGCAGCTTAGGGCTGGCTAGCGGGCAAGAGACCCAGTACTTC. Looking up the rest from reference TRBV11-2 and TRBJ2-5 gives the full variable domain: EAGVAQSPRYKIIEKRQSVAFWCNPISGHATLYWYQQILGQGPKLLIQFQNNGVVDDSQLPKDRFSAERLKGVDSTLKIQPAKLEDSAVYLCASSLGLASGQETQYFGPGTRLLVL.

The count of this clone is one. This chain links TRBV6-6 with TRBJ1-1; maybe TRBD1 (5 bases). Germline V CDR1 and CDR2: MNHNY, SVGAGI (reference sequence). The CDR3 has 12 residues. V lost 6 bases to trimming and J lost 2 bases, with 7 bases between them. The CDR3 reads CASRTDNTEAFF. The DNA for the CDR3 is TGTGCCAGCAGGACAGACAACACTGAAGCTTTCTTT.

Here the CDR3 DNA reads TGCGCCAGCAGCTTGCTCGGGAGCTACCACAATGAGCAGTTCTTC. It is translated as CASSLLGSYHNEQFF. The chain recombines TRBV5-1 with TRBJ2-1; D is perhaps TRBD2 (6 bases). The length of the CDR3 is 15 residues. The germline V gene encodes CDR1 SGHRS and CDR2 YFSETQ. V was trimmed by 1 base and J by 5 bases, leaving 13 bases between them.

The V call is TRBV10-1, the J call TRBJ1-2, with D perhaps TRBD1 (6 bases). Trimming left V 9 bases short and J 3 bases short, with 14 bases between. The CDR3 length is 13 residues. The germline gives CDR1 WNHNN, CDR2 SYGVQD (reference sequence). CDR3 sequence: CASTSTGYYGYTF. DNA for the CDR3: TGCGCCAGTACTTCCACAGGGTACTATGGCTACACCTTC.

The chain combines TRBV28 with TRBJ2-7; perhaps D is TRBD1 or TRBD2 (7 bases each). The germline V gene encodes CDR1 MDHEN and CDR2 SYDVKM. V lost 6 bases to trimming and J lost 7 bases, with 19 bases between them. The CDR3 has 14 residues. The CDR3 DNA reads TGTGCCAGCAGACCGACAGGGACTACGGGTGAGCAGTACTTC. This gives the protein CASRPTGTTGEQYF. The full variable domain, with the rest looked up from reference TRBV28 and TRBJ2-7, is DVKVTQSSRYLVKRTGEKVFLECVQDMDHENMFWYRQDPGLGLRLIYFSYDVKMKEKGDIPEGYSVSREKKERFSLILESASTNQTSMYLCASRPTGTTGEQYFGPGTRLTVT.

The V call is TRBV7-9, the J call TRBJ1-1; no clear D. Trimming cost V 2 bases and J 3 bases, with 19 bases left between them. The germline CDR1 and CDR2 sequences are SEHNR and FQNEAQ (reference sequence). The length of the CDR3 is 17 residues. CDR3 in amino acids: CASSLKGNSGSDTEAFF. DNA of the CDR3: TGTGCCAGCAGCTTAAAAGGTAACTCGGGGTCCGACACTGAAGCTTTCTTT.

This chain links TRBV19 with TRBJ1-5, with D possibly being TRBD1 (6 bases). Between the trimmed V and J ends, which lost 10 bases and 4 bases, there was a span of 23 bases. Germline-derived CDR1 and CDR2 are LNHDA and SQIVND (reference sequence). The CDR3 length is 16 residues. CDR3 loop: CATHPWGAGNNQPQHF. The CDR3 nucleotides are TGTGCCACTCATCCTTGGGGGGCAGGGAATAATCAGCCCCAGCATTTT.

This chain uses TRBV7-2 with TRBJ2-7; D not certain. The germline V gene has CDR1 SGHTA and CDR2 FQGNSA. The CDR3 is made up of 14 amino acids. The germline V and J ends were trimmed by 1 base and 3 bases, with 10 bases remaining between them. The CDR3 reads CASSLVVGRYEQYF. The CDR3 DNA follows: TGTGCCAGCAGCTTAGTGGTCGGTCGCTACGAGCAGTACTTC.

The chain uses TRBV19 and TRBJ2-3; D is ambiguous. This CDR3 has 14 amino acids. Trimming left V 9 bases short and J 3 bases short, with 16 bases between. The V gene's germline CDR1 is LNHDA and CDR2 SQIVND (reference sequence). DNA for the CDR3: TGTGCCAGCAGATCTTGGACGGATACAGATACGCAGTATTTT. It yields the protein CASRSWTDTDTQYF.

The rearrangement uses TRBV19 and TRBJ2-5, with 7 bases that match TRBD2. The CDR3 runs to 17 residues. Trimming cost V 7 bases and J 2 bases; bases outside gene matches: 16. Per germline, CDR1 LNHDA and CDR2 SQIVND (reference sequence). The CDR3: CASKPFYLAGVQETQYF. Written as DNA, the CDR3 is TGTGCCAGTAAACCCTTTTATCTCGCGGGAGTACAAGAGACCCAGTACTTC.

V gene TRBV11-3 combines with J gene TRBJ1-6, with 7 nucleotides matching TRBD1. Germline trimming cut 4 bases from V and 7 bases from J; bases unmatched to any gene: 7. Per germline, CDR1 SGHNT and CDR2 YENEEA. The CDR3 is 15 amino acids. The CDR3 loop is CASSSETGINSPLHF. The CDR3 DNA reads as TGTGCCAGCAGCTCTGAGACAGGGATCAATTCACCCCTCCACTTT. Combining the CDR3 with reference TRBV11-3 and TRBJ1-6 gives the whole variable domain EAGVVQSPRYKIIEKKQPVAFWCNPISGHNTLYWYLQNLGQGPELLIRYENEEAVDDSQLPKDRFSAERLKGVDSTLKIQPAELGDSAVYLCASSSETGINSPLHFGNGTRLTVT.

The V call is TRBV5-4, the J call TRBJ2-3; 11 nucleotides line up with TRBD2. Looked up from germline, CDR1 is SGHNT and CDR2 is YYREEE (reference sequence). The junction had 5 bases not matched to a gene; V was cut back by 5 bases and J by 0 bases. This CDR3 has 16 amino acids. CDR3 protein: CASRAGTSGSTDTQYF. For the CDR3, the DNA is TGTGCCAGCAGGGCCGGGACTAGCGGCAGCACAGATACGCAGTATTTT.

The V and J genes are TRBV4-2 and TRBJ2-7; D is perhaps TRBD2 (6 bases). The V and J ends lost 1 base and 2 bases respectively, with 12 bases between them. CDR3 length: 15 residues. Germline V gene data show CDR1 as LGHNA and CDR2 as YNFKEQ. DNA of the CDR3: TGTGCCAGCAGCCAAGTTGATAGCGGCCCCTACGAGCAGTACTTC. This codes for CASSQVDSGPYEQYF.

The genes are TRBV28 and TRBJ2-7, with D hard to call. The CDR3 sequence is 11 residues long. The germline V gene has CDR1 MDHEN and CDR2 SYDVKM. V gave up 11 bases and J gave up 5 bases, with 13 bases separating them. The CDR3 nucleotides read TGTGCCTCCTCTGACCCCCACGAGCAGTACTTC. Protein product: CASSDPHEQYF.

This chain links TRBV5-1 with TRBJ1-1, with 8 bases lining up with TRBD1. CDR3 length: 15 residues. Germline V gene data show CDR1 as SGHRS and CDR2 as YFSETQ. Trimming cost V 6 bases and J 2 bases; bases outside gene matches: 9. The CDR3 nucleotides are TGCGCCAGCACCCGGACAGGGAGGGGAAACACTGAAGCTTTCTTT. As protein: CASTRTGRGNTEAFF.

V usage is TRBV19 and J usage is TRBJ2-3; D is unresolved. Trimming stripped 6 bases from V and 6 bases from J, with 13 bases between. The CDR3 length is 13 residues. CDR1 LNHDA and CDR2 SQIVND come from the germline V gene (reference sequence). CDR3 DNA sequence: TGTGCCAGTAGGGACCCTACGTGGGATACGCAGTATTTT. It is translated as CASRDPTWDTQYF.

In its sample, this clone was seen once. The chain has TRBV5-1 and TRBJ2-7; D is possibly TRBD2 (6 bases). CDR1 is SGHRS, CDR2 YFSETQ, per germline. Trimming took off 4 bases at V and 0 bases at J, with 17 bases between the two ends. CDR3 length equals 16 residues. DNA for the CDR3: TGCGCCAGCAGCCCTGGGTCTAGCGCTAGCTCCTACGAGCAGTACTTC. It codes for CASSPGSSASSYEQYF.

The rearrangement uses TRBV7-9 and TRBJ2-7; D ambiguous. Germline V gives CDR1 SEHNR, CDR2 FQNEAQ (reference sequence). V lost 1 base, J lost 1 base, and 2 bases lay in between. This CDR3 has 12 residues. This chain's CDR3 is CASSLGSYEQYF. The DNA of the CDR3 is TGTGCCAGCAGCTTAGGTTCCTACGAGCAGTACTTC.

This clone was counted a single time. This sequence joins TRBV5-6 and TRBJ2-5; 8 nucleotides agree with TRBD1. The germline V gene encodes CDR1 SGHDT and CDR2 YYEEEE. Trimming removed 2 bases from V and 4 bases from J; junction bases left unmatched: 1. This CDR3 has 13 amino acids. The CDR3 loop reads CASSFQGAETQYF. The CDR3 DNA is TGTGCCAGCAGCTTCCAGGGGGCAGAGACCCAGTACTTC.

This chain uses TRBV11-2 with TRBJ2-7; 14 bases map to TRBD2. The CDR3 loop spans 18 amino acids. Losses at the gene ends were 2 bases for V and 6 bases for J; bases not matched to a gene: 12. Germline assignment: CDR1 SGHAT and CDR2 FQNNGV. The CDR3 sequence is CASSLPPLGLAGVAEQYF. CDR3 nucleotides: TGTGCCAGCAGCTTACCCCCCCTGGGACTAGCGGGAGTCGCCGAGCAGTACTTC.

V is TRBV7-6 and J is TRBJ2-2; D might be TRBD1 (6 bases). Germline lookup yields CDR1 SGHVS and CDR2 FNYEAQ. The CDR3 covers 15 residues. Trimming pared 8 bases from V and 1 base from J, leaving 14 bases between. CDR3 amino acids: CASRPSRGNTGELFF. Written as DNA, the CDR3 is TGTGCCAGCCGCCCGAGCAGGGGGAACACCGGGGAGCTGTTTTTT.

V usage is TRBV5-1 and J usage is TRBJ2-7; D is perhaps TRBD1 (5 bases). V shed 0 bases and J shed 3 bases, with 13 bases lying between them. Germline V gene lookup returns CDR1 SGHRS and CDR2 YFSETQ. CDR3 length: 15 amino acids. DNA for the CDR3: TGCGCCAGCAGCTTGGTAGCAGGGAATTTCTACGAGCAGTACTTC. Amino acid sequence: CASSLVAGNFYEQYF. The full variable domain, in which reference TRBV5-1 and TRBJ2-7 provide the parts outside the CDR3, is KAGVTQTPRYLIKTRGQQVTLSCSPISGHRSVSWYQQTPGQGLQFLFEYFSETQRNKGNFPGRFSGRQFSNSRSEMNVSTLELGDSALYLCASSLVAGNFYEQYFGPGTRLTVT.

Here the CDR3 DNA reads TGCAGCGCTCAAAAGGGACAGGGGGGCAGCGAGCAGTACTTC. It is translated as CSAQKGQGGSEQYF. The chain links TRBV29-1 to TRBJ2-7, with 11 bases that match TRBD1. The CDR3 extends over 14 amino acids. Looked up from germline, CDR1 is SQVTM and CDR2 is ANQGSEA. The V and J ends lost 7 bases and 6 bases, in that order; junction bases with no gene match: 11.

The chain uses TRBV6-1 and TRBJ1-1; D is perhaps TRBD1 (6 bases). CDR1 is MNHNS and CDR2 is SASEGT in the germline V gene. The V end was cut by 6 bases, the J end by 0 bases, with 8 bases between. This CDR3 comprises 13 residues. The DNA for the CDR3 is TGTGCCAGCAGCGGACAGTTGAACACTGAAGCTTTCTTT. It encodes CASSGQLNTEAFF.